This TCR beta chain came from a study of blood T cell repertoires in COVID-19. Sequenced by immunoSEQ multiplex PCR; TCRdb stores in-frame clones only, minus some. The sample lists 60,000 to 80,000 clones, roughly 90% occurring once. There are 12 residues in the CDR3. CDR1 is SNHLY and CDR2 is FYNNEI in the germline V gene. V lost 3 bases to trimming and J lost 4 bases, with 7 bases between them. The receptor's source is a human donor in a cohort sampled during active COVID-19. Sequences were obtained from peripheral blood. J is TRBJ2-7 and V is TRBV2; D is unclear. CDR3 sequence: CASSDREYEQYF. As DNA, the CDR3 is TGTGCCAGCAGTGACCGAGAGTACGAGCAGTACTTC. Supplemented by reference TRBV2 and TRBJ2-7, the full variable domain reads EPEVTQTPSHQVTQMGQEVILRCVPISNHLYFYWYRQILGQKVEFLVSFYNNEISEKSEIFDDQFSVERPDGSNFTLKIRSTKLEDSAMYFCASSDREYEQYFGPGTRLTVT.